This T cell receptor beta chain was observed in a study of T cells after yellow fever vaccination. Across the study: With SMART-Seq v4 Ultra Low Input, the fractions containing low cell numbers were prepared. The study, taken as a whole, reports: The study re-detected most primary-vaccination clones after the booster (under 97% CD4, roughly 91% CD8).

Unmatched junction bases numbered 10, after V lost 2 bases and J lost 4 bases. CDR3 size: 15 residues. The germline gives CDR1 DFQATT, CDR2 SNEGSKA (reference sequence). Template-switching 5'RACE yielded the TCR cDNA; a universal primer site and UMIs were added in the process. TCRdb re-called the 5' RACE reads through MiXCR, storing one row per CDR3 protein. The table has over 65,000 distinct CDR3 sequences, approximately 12% seen once. The sequence was obtained from a man aged 18 to 29 who received the YFV17D yellow fever vaccine. V gene TRBV20-1 combines with J gene TRBJ2-7, with 8 bases aligning to TRBD1. The material sequenced was CD8+ T cells not binding an NS4B(214-222) dextramer, sorted from PBMCs, taken approximately 20 days after the first yellow fever vaccination. DNA of the CDR3: TGCAGTGCTAGACCGGACCAGGGGGCCCTGTACGAGCAGTACTTC. The encoded protein is CSARPDQGALYEQYF.